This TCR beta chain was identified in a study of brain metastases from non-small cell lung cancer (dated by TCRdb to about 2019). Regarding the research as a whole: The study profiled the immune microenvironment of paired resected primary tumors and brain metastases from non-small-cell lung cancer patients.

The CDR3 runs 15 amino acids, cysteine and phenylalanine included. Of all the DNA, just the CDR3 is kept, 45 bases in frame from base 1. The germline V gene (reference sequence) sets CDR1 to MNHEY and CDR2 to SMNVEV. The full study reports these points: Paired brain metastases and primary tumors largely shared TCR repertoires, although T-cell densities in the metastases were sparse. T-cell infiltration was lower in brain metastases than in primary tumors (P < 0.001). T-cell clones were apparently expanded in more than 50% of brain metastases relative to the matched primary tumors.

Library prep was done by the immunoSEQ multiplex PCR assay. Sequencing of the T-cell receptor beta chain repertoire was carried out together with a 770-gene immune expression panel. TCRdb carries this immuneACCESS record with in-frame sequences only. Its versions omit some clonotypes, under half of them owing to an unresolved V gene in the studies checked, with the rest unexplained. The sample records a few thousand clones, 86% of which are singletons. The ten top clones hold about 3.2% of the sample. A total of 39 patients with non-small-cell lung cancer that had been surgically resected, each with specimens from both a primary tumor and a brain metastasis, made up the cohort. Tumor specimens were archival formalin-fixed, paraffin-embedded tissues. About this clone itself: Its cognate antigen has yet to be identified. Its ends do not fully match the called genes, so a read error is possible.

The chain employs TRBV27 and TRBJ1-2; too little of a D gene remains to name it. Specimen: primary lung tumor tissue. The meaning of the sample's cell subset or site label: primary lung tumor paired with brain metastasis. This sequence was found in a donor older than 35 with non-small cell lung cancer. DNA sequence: TGTGCCAGCAGTTTACGGTGGGGAGCTAACTATGGCTATACCTTC. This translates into CASSLRWGANYGYTF.